This TCR beta chain appears in the sequencing data of a study of spatial heterogeneity in lung cancer. Whole-study findings and limits: Counts that tracked tumor mutation counts were those of expanded intratumoral alpha and beta TCRs.

This clonotype appeared many times. The antigen remains unidentified. Every TCR cDNA molecule bore a unique molecular identifier. TCRdb used MiXCR to reprocess the 5' RACE reads, holding one entry per CDR3 protein. The sample comprises about 13,000 distinct CDR3 sequences, roughly 5% of which are singletons, and 25% rests with the top ten. Germline CDR1 is SNHLY and CDR2 is FYNNEI. The V gene lost 6 bases and the J gene lost 8 bases, with 14 bases spanning the gap. This CDR3 region has 13 residues. Specified time point: sample taken at primary tumor resection. Samples were obtained from some 70 donors, all untreated early-stage non-small cell lung cancer patients. The input material, whole RNA from tumor, nontumor lung or frozen PBMC, was sequenced unsorted.

The source material was lung tumor tissue, sampled at surgery. This clonotype was sampled from a male donor with early-stage non-small cell lung cancer. The V and J genes are TRBV2 and TRBJ2-1; D unclear. The CDR3 DNA follows: TGTGCCAGCAGACCGGGCCCCTGGTATGAGCAGTTCTTC. Residues: CASRPGPWYEQFF.